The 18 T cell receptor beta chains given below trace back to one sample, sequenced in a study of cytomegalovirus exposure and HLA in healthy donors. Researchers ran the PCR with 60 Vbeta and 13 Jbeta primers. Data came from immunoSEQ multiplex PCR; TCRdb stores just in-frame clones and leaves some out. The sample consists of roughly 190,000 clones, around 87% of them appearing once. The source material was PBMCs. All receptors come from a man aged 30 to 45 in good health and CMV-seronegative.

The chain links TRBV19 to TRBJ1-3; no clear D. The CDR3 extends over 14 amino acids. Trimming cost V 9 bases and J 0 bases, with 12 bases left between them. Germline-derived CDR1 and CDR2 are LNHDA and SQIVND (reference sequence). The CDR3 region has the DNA TGTGCCAGCAGCGGAGGGTACTCTGGAAACACCATATATTTT. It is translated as CASSGGYSGNTIYF.

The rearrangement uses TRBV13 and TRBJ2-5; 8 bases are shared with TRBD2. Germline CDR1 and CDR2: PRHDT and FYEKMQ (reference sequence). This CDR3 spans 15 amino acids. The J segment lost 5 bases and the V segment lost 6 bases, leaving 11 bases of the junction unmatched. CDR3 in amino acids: CASRRSGSVGETQYF. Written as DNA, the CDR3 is TGTGCCAGCAGACGGAGCGGGAGTGTCGGTGAGACCCAGTACTTC.

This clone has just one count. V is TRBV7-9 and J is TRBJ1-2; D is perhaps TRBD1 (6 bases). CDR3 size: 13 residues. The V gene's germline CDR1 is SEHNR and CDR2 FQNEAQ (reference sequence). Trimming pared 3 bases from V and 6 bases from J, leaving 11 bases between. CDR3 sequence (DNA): TGTGCCAGCAGCTTGACAGGCGGCAATGGCTACACCTTC. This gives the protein CASSLTGGNGYTF.

CDR3 protein: CASSRAGQGNSPLHF. CDR3 sequence (DNA): TGCGCCAGCAGCCGAGCGGGACAGGGTAATTCACCCCTCCACTTT. The chain carries TRBV4-1 and TRBJ1-6; 9 bases are a match to TRBD1. Germline values: CDR1 MGHRA, CDR2 YSYEKL. This CDR3 region has 15 residues. The ends lost 4 bases at V and 6 bases at J; junction bases unmatched: 4.

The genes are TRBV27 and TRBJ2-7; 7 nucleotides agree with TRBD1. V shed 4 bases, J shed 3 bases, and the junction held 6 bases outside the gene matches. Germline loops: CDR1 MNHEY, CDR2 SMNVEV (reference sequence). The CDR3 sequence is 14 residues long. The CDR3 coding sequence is TGTGCCAGCAGTTCTCCCAGGGGGAGCTACGAGCAGTACTTC. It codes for CASSSPRGSYEQYF.

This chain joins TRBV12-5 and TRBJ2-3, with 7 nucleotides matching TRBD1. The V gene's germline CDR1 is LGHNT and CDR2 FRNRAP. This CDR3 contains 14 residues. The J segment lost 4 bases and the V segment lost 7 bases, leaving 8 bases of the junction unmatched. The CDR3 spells CASAEDRYSDTQYF. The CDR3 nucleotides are TGTGCTAGTGCAGAGGACAGGTATTCAGATACGCAGTATTTT. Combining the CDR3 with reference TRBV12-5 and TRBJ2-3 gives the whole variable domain DARVTQTPRHKVTEMGQEVTMRCQPILGHNTVFWYRQTMMQGLELLAYFRNRAPLDDSGMPKDRFSAEMPDATLATLKIQPSEPRDSAVYFCASAEDRYSDTQYFGPGTRLTVL.

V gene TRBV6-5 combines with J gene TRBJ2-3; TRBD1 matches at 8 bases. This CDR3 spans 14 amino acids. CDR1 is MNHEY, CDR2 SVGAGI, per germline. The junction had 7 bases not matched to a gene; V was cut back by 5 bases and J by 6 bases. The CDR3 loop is CASSAGGDRDTQYF. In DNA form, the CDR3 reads TGTGCCAGCAGTGCGGGCGGGGACAGGGATACGCAGTATTTT.

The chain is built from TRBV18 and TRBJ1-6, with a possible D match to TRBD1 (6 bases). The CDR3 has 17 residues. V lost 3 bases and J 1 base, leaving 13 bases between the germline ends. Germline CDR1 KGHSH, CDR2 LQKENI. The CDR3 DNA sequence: TGTGCCAGCTCACCGATACCCCAGGGGTCCTATAATTCACCCCTCCACTTT. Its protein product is CASSPIPQGSYNSPLHF.

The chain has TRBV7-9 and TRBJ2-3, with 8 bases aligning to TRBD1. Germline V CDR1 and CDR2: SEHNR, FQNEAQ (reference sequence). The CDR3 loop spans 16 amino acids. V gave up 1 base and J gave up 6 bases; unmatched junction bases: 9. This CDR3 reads CASSLVGGQVLDTQYF. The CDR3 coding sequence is TGTGCCAGCAGCTTAGTCGGGGGACAGGTTCTCGATACGCAGTATTTT.

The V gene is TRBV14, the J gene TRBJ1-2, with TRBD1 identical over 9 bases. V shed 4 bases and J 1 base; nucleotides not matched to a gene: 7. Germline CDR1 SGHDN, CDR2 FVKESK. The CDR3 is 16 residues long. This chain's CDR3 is CASSLSGQGHNYGYTF. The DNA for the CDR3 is TGTGCCAGCAGCCTGTCGGGACAGGGCCATAACTATGGCTACACCTTC. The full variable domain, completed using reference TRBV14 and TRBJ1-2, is EAGVTQFPSHSVIEKGQTVTLRCDPISGHDNLYWYRRVMGKEIKFLLHFVKESKQDESGMPNNRFLAERTGGTYSTLKVQPAELEDSGVYFCASSLSGQGHNYGYTFGSGTRLTVV.

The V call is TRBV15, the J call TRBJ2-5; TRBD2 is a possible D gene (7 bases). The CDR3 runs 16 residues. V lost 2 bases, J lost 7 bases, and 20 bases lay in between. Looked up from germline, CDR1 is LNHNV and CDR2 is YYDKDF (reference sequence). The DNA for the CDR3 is TGTGCCACCAGCAGATTATCCGGGGGGCCAACACGGACCCAGTACTTC. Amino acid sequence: CATSRLSGGPTRTQYF.

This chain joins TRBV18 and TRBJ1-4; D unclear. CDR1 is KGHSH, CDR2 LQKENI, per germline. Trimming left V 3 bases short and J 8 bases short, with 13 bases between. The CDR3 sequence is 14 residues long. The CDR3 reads CASSPQAEGEKLFF. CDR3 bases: TGTGCCAGCTCACCCCAGGCAGAGGGAGAAAAACTGTTTTTT.

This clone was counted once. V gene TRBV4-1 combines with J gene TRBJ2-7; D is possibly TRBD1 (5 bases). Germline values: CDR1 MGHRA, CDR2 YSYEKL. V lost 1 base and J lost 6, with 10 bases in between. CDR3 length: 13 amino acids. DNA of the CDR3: TGCGCCAGCAGCCAAGTGGACATGAGCGAGCAGTACTTC. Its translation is CASSQVDMSEQYF.

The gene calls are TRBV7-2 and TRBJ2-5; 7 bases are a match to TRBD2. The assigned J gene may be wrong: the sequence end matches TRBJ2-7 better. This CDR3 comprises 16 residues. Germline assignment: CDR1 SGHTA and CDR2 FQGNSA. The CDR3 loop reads CASSIRVRGYGYEQYF. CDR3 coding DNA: TGTGCCAGCAGCATAAGGGTGCGGGGGTACGGCTACGAGCAGTACTTC.

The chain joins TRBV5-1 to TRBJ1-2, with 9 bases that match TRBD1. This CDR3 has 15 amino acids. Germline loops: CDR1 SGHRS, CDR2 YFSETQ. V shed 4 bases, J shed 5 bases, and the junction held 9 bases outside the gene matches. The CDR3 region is CASSGETGGGYGYTF. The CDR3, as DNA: TGCGCCAGCAGCGGCGAGACAGGGGGAGGGTATGGCTACACCTTC.

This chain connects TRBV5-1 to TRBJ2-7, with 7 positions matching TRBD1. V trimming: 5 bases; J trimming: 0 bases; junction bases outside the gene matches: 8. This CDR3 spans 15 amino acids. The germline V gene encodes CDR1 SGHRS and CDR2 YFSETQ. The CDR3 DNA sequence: TGCGCCAGCAGTCAAACATGGGACAGCTCCTACGAGCAGTACTTC. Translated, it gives CASSQTWDSSYEQYF.

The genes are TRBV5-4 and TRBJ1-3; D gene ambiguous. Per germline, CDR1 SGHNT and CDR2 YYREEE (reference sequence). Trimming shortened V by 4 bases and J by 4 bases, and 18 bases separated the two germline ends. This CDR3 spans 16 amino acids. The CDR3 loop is CASSRPGLDKGNTIYF. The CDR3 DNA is TGTGCCAGCAGCCGACCGGGATTAGATAAGGGAAACACCATATATTTT.

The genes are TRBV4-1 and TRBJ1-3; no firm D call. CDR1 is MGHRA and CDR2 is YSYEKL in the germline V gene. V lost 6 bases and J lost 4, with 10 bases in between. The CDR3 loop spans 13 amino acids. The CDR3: CASSLLGGNTIYF. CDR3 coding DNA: TGCGCCAGCAGTCTTCTCGGGGGAAACACCATATATTTT.